The clone carrying this TCR beta chain came up once. Antigen specificity is unknown. The data were taken from a study of T cell responses to AZD1222 COVID-19 vaccine. General observations from the study: Spike was spanned by vaccine-associated CD4 TCRs, which were dominant at 160-218 and 743-854. White British people made up most donors, females outnumbered males, and clonal diversity was possibly underestimated. The repertoires were collected only after the peak T cell response.

The CDR3 is made up of 16 amino acids. CDR1 LGHNA and CDR2 YSLEER come from the germline V gene. Germline trimming cut 4 bases from V and 0 bases from J; bases unmatched to any gene: 8. TCRdb keeps only in-frame clones here, not all; method: immunoSEQ multiplex PCR. The sample includes about 120,000 clones, around nine tenths of them seen just once. This sequence was found in an adult in good health. This sample comprised peripheral blood, obtained on day 0 of AZD1222 vaccination. The chain employs TRBV4-3 and TRBJ2-5; 7 bases fit TRBD2. The CDR3 region is CASSRSIAGYQETQYF. CDR3 DNA sequence: TGCGCCAGCAGCCGATCCATAGCGGGTTACCAAGAGACCCAGTACTTC.